This TCR beta chain was found in a study of cytomegalovirus exposure and HLA in healthy donors. A multiplex PCR was run with 60 Vbeta primers and 13 Jbeta primers. Profiled with immunoSEQ multiplex PCR; TCRdb holds only in-frame clones, not every one. Among 69,000 or so clones listed, about three quarters were seen once. The sequence was collected from a man between 18 and 35 years old in good health and CMV-seronegative. Sequencing was done on a sample of PBMCs.

The CDR3 nucleotides read TGTGCCAGTAGTTTCACAGGGGGCGCAAAAAACACTGAAGCTTTCTTT. Its translation: CASSFTGGAKNTEAFF. The V and J genes are TRBV19 and TRBJ1-1, with 9 bases matching TRBD1. The germline V gene encodes CDR1 LNHDA and CDR2 SQIVND (reference sequence). V lost 5 bases, J lost 2 bases, and 9 bases stayed unmatched. The CDR3 runs 16 residues.